Listed here are 9 T cell receptor beta chains from one sample, sequenced in a study of OX40 agonist ivuxolimab in advanced cancers. Only in-frame clones appear in the TCRdb table, and some are missing; sequencing was by immunoSEQ multiplex PCR. The sample has around 70,000 clones, about four fifths seen once. The sequences come from CD4+ or CD8+ T cells sorted from blood, collected in a trial of the OX40 agonist ivuxolimab. These receptors all stem from an adult with an advanced solid tumor such as melanoma, head and neck, liver or kidney cancer.

The chain carries TRBV7-2 and TRBJ1-2, with D hard to call. CDR3 size: 11 residues. CDR1 is SGHTA, CDR2 FQGNSA, per germline. V gave up 4 bases and J gave up 8 bases, with 8 bases separating them. The CDR3 DNA sequence: TGTGCCAGCAGCTCTAGCGTGGGCTACACCTTC. This translates into CASSSSVGYTF.

V and J are TRBV27 and TRBJ2-5; D may correspond to TRBD1 or TRBD2 (5 bases each). V lost 6 bases, J lost 5 bases, and 13 bases lay in between. Looked up from germline, CDR1 is MNHEY and CDR2 is SMNVEV (reference sequence). The CDR3 runs to 13 residues. The CDR3 nucleotides read TGTGCCAGCAGCGACACAGGACTGGAGACCCAGTACTTC. Its translation is CASSDTGLETQYF.

The rearrangement links TRBV5-4 to TRBJ2-4; TRBD2 aligns across 10 bases. V lost 4 bases to trimming and J lost 1 base; unmatched junction nucleotides: 11. Per the germline V gene, CDR1 is SGHNT and CDR2 is YYREEE (reference sequence). The CDR3 is made up of 18 amino acids. The CDR3 region is CASSPGTSVPLAKNIQYF. In nucleotides, the CDR3 is TGTGCCAGCAGCCCCGGGACTAGCGTCCCCCTCGCCAAAAACATTCAGTACTTC.

The rearrangement links TRBV5-1 to TRBJ2-1; 9 positions match TRBD2. Germline V gene sequence: CDR1 SGHRS, CDR2 YFSETQ. V lost 3 bases to trimming and J lost 9 bases; unmatched junction nucleotides: 13. There are 16 residues in the CDR3. DNA for the CDR3: TGCGCCAGCAGCTCCCAAGCGGGGGGCCTAGAGGGTGAGCAGTTCTTC. As protein: CASSSQAGGLEGEQFF.

The J gene is TRBJ1-1, the V gene TRBV6-5; weak D call: TRBD1 (5 bases). The CDR3 spans 16 residues. Germline-derived CDR1 and CDR2 are MNHEY and SVGAGI. The germline V and J ends were trimmed by 2 bases and 1 base, with 14 bases remaining between them. CDR3 nucleotide sequence: TGTGCCAGCAGTTACCATCGGGGGTATTCGAACACTGAAGCTTTCTTT. Its translation: CASSYHRGYSNTEAFF.

This chain links TRBV5-6 with TRBJ2-7; 9 bases are shared with TRBD2. CDR3 length: 15 residues. Germline CDR1 is SGHDT and CDR2 is YYEEEE. Trimming removed 2 bases from V and 5 bases from J; junction bases left unmatched: 8. The chain's CDR3 is CASSFRHGLANEQYF. CDR3 sequence (DNA): TGTGCCAGCAGCTTCCGCCACGGACTAGCGAACGAGCAGTACTTC.

The chain uses TRBV27 and TRBJ2-1, with D hard to call. Germline V gives CDR1 MNHEY, CDR2 SMNVEV (reference sequence). This CDR3 comprises 12 residues. Between the trimmed V and J ends, which lost 5 bases and 6 bases, there was a span of 8 bases. This CDR3 reads CASSLRSNEQFF. In DNA, the CDR3 is TGTGCCAGCAGTCTTAGATCCAATGAGCAGTTCTTC.

The CDR3 protein is CASSLDRGFSYEQYF. The CDR3 DNA reads as TGTGCCAGCAGCTTGGACAGGGGGTTCTCCTACGAGCAGTACTTC. The chain carries TRBV5-4 and TRBJ2-7, with 8 bases lining up with TRBD1. Germline V gene data show CDR1 as SGHNT and CDR2 as YYREEE (reference sequence). The CDR3 runs to 15 residues. Trimming at V came to 0 bases and at J to 0 bases, leaving 2 bases not matched to a gene.

The chain uses TRBV2 and TRBJ2-5; no clear D. The ends were cut back, 2 bases at V and 5 bases at J, with 9 bases in the middle. Germline V gene lookup returns CDR1 SNHLY and CDR2 FYNNEI. The CDR3 totals 13 residues. The CDR3 nucleotides are TGTGCCAGCAGTGAACCGCTCCGGGAGACCCAGTACTTC. Its protein product is CASSEPLRETQYF. The variable domain in full, with the rest retrieved from reference TRBV2 and TRBJ2-5, is EPEVTQTPSHQVTQMGQEVILRCVPISNHLYFYWYRQILGQKVEFLVSFYNNEISEKSEIFDDQFSVERPDGSNFTLKIRSTKLEDSAMYFCASSEPLRETQYFGPGTRLLVL.